The entry below gives a single T cell receptor (beta chain) sequence along with its context. A read error may account for a junction end that differs from germline. This specimen comes from a study of T cells in Graves' hyperthyroidism and ophthalmopathy. CDR3 size: 14 residues. CDR1 is DFQATT and CDR2 is SNEGSKA in the germline V gene (reference sequence). Researchers defined stable Graves' hyperthyroidism as no ophthalmopathy progression within 18 months. Exclusion criteria comprised uncontrolled infection, other autoimmune disease, pregnancy or lactation. RNA transcripts served as the template for amplifying TCR beta CDR3 regions. The HTBI set primed first-round TCR CDR3 RT-PCR. TCRdb reprocessed the multiplex PCR reads with MiXCR, giving one entry per CDR3 protein. The sample lists about 510,000 distinct CDR3 sequences, 14% seen once, with approximately 14% in the top ten.

The chain recombines TRBV20-1 with TRBJ2-1; D is possibly TRBD2 (5 bases). Sequencing was performed on blood. The source is a woman between 35 and 50 years old with Graves' hyperthyroidism. DNA for the CDR3: TGCAGTGCTAGAGATTGGCGGGCCTACAATGAGCAGTCCTTC. Its translation: CSARDWRAYNEQSF.